The 22 T cell receptor beta chains given below trace back to one sample, sequenced in a study of CD8 T cell repertoires and HIV-1 epitope variants. Assay: immunoSEQ multiplex PCR; the TCRdb copy retains only in-frame clones and omits some. The repertoire holds more than 2,000 clones, with about 60% as singletons. Their cognate antigens are unknown. The specimen sequenced was cultured CD8+ T cells derived from PBMCs. The source is a male donor with HIV.

A single count supports this clone. The chain combines TRBV7-9 with TRBJ1-1; D perhaps matches TRBD1 (5 bases). V lost 3 bases, J lost 1 base, and 6 bases lay in between. The CDR3 has 13 amino acids. The germline V gene has CDR1 SEHNR and CDR2 FQNEAQ (reference sequence). This CDR3 is CASSLGRNTEAFF. CDR3 DNA sequence: TGTGCCAGCAGCTTGGGACGGAACACTGAAGCTTTCTTT.

The rearrangement uses TRBV6-1 and TRBJ1-3; D not resolved. Trimming pared 1 base from V and 4 bases from J, leaving 8 bases between. From germline, CDR1 is MNHNS and CDR2 SASEGT. This CDR3 spans 14 amino acids. CDR3 in amino acids: CASSEGTTGNTIYF. The CDR3 coding sequence is TGTGCCAGCAGTGAAGGGACCACCGGAAACACCATATATTTT.

In its sample, this clone is large. This chain uses TRBV5-1 with TRBJ1-2; no clear D gene. Germline V lookup: CDR1 SGHRS, CDR2 YFSETQ. The CDR3 extends over 14 amino acids. Trimming stripped 3 bases from V and 0 bases from J, with 9 bases between. DNA of the CDR3: TGCGCCAGCAGCTCGCAGGAGACTAACTATGGCTACACCTTC. Translation: CASSSQETNYGYTF.

The gene calls are TRBV30 and TRBJ1-5; a weak D match, TRBD1 (5 bases). The CDR3 totals 13 residues. Trimming cost V 2 bases and J 5 bases, with 10 bases left between them. Germline V gene data show CDR1 as GTSNPN and CDR2 as SVGIG (reference sequence). CDR3 coding DNA: TGTGCCTGGAGTCCCCGGGGGGATCAGCCCCAGCATTTT. As protein: CAWSPRGDQPQHF.

Remarks on this clone: The CDR3 carries no conserved terminal phenylalanine or tryptophan, so it likely arises from a read error. It is unclear where the CDR3 begins or ends on the DNA, so no DNA is shown, and the CDR3 is as TCRdb lists it. The chain joins TRBV2 to TRBJ1-1; the D call in the table, TRBD1, was not verified against the DNA. The CDR3 is 13 amino acids in total, end residues counted. CDR1 SNHLY and CDR2 FYNNEI come from the germline V gene. The CDR3 is CASTSNPGQLNPR.

The J gene is TRBJ1-5, the V gene TRBV2; 11 bases are a match to TRBD1. Germline values: CDR1 SNHLY, CDR2 FYNNEI. V dropped 4 bases and J dropped 1; count of bases not matched to a gene: 6. The CDR3 sequence is 17 residues long. CDR3 protein: CASSGTGGPSSNQPQHF. The CDR3 DNA sequence: TGTGCCAGCAGTGGGACAGGGGGCCCGTCGAGCAATCAGCCCCAGCATTTT.

V usage is TRBV27 and J usage is TRBJ2-2; D gene unclear. Germline lookup yields CDR1 MNHEY and CDR2 SMNVEV (reference sequence). The CDR3 loop spans 12 amino acids. The V and J ends lost 3 bases and 4 bases respectively, with 3 bases between them. This chain's CDR3 is CASSFGTGELFF. CDR3 bases: TGTGCCAGCAGTTTCGGCACCGGGGAGCTGTTTTTT.

This clone was seen a few times. This rearrangement joins TRBV5-4 to TRBJ1-6, with D tentatively TRBD1 (6 bases). V was clipped by 4 bases and J by 7 bases, with 12 bases between them. Per the germline V gene, CDR1 is SGHNT and CDR2 is YYREEE (reference sequence). The CDR3 is 14 amino acids. Written as DNA, the CDR3 is TGTGCCAGCAGCCACAGGGAGGCCAATTCACCCCTCCACTTT. As protein: CASSHREANSPLHF.

This clone was detected a few times. J is TRBJ2-7 and V is TRBV5-6; no clear D. CDR1 is SGHDT, CDR2 YYEEEE, per germline. The CDR3 covers 13 residues. Trimming took off 0 bases at V and 0 bases at J, with 4 bases between the two ends. The CDR3 nucleotides read TGTGCCAGCAGCTTGGGCAGCTCCTACGAGCAGTACTTC. It yields the protein CASSLGSSYEQYF. Filled out from reference TRBV5-6 and TRBJ2-7, the complete variable domain reads DAGVTQSPTHLIKTRGQQVTLRCSPKSGHDTVSWYQQALGQGPQFIFQYYEEEERQRGNFPDRFSGHQFPNYSSELNVNALLLGDSALYLCASSLGSSYEQYFGPGTRLTVT.

This clone was seen a single time. V is TRBV9 and J is TRBJ2-5; D may match TRBD1 or TRBD2 (5 bases each). The CDR3 contains 14 residues. Germline lookup yields CDR1 SGDLS and CDR2 YYNGEE. The V and J ends lost 4 bases and 3 bases respectively, with 13 bases between them. CDR3 in DNA: TGTGCCAGCAGCCCCATCTGGGGGAAAGAGACCCAGTACTTC. This translates into CASSPIWGKETQYF. Based on the CDR3 plus reference TRBV9 and TRBJ2-5, the full variable domain is DSGVTQTPKHLITATGQRVTLRCSPRSGDLSVYWYQQSLDQGLQFLIQYYNGEERAKGNILERFSAQQFPDLHSELNLSSLELGDSALYFCASSPIWGKETQYFGPGTRLLVL.

This clone is categorized as medium-sized. The chain uses TRBV7-9 and TRBJ1-1; the D gene is possibly TRBD1 (6 bases). The CDR3 is 17 amino acids. Germline V gene sequence: CDR1 SEHNR, CDR2 FQNEAQ (reference sequence). Trimming shortened V by 5 bases and J by 5 bases, and 24 bases separated the two germline ends. CDR3 protein: CASSPRGMGASRTEAFF. The CDR3 DNA sequence: TGTGCCAGCAGCCCCCGGGGGATGGGGGCATCGAGAACTGAAGCTTTCTTT.

This chain links TRBV5-1 with TRBJ1-4; D unclear. Trimming shortened V by 0 bases and J by 0 bases, and 9 bases separated the two germline ends. CDR1 and CDR2 (germline): SGHRS, YFSETQ. CDR3 size: 16 residues. The CDR3 nucleotides read TGCGCCAGCAGCTTGGTCCAAGCCGCAACTAATGAAAAACTGTTTTTT. Translation: CASSLVQAATNEKLFF. Full variable domain (remainder filled in from reference TRBV5-1 and TRBJ1-4): KAGVTQTPRYLIKTRGQQVTLSCSPISGHRSVSWYQQTPGQGLQFLFEYFSETQRNKGNFPGRFSGRQFSNSRSEMNVSTLELGDSALYLCASSLVQAATNEKLFFGSGTQLSVL.

V is TRBV5-1 and J is TRBJ1-2; D remains ambiguous. The CDR3 totals 15 residues. In germline, CDR1 is SGHRS, CDR2 YFSETQ. The ends were cut back, 4 bases at V and 6 bases at J, with 19 bases in the middle. CDR3 sequence: CASSMKGPSSNGYTF. The CDR3 region has the DNA TGCGCCAGCAGCATGAAGGGCCCATCGAGCAATGGCTACACCTTC.

This clone occurred once. This chain joins TRBV28 and TRBJ1-2, with D tentatively TRBD1 (5 bases). The CDR3 contains 12 residues. Germline V CDR1 and CDR2: MDHEN, SYDVKM. V was trimmed by 6 bases and J by 4 bases, leaving 9 bases between them. The CDR3 here is CASSDRIYGYTF. In nucleotides, the CDR3 is TGTGCCAGCAGCGACAGAATCTATGGCTACACCTTC.

This sequence joins TRBV29-1 and TRBJ2-1; D unresolved. The germline V gene encodes CDR1 SQVTM and CDR2 ANQGSEA. The CDR3 contains 13 residues. Deletions cut 2 bases from V and 6 bases from J, with 11 bases between. The DNA of the CDR3 is TGCAGCGTTGAACCGGACCCTGGCAATGAGCAGTTCTTC. This encodes CSVEPDPGNEQFF.

The gene calls are TRBV6-5 and TRBJ2-2, with 11 bases that match TRBD2. The junction had 4 bases not matched to a gene; V was cut back by 6 bases and J by 4 bases. There are 15 residues in the CDR3. Germline V gives CDR1 MNHEY, CDR2 SVGAGI. The CDR3 loop is CASSLAGGLTGELFF. CDR3 in DNA: TGTGCCAGCAGCCTAGCGGGAGGCCTCACCGGGGAGCTGTTTTTT.

The V call is TRBV27, the J call TRBJ2-7; D is uncertain. This CDR3 is built from 15 residues. Trimming removed 8 bases at V and 3 bases at J, with 20 bases between. Germline CDR1 reads MNHEY; CDR2 reads SMNVEV (reference sequence). For the CDR3, the DNA is TGTGCCAGCCTCGAAGGACCAGGACCACTCTACGAGCAGTACTTC. Its translation is CASLEGPGPLYEQYF.

The chain links TRBV9 to TRBJ2-3, with D possibly TRBD1 on 6 matching bases. V was cut by 6 bases and J by 14 bases, with 19 bases left in between. CDR3 size: 12 residues. Germline values: CDR1 SGDLS, CDR2 YYNGEE. Here the CDR3 reads CASTLINPGAYF. The CDR3 DNA sequence: TGTGCCAGCACCCTAATTAACCCAGGGGCGTATTTT.

The V call is TRBV14, the J call TRBJ2-1; TRBD2 aligns across 10 bases. The CDR3 covers 16 residues. The V segment lost 1 base and the J segment 7 bases; nucleotides outside the gene matches: 7. CDR1 and CDR2 from the germline V gene are SGHDN and FVKESK. CDR3 sequence reads: CASSQGVLAGVNEQFF. The CDR3 DNA follows: TGTGCCAGCAGCCAAGGGGTCCTAGCGGGAGTAAATGAGCAGTTCTTC.

V and J are TRBV5-6 and TRBJ2-7, with 9 bases fitting TRBD1. CDR3 size: 14 residues. After removal of 3 bases from V and 1 base from J, the junction contained 2 bases not matched to a gene. The germline CDR1 and CDR2 sequences are SGHDT and YYEEEE. The CDR3 is CASSSGTGSYEQYF. CDR3 nucleotide sequence: TGTGCCAGCAGCTCCGGGACAGGGTCCTACGAGCAGTACTTC.

This sequence joins TRBV7-8 and TRBJ1-5, with D maybe TRBD1 (5 bases). Trimming pared 5 bases from V and 9 bases from J, leaving 17 bases between. This CDR3 is 14 amino acids long. Germline loops: CDR1 SGHVS, CDR2 FQNEAQ. CDR3 region: CASSHIEGLGPQHF. The CDR3 DNA sequence: TGTGCCAGCAGCCACATCGAGGGGTTAGGGCCCCAGCATTTT.

V is TRBV5-4 and J is TRBJ2-5, with D perhaps TRBD1 (6 bases). Trimming cost V 8 bases and J 2 bases, with 10 bases left between them. The CDR3 is 12 residues long. Germline CDR1 reads SGHNT; CDR2 reads YYREEE (reference sequence). CDR3 bases: TGTGCCAGTTGGGACACACAAGAGACCCAGTACTTC. Amino acids: CASWDTQETQYF.